These 19 T cell receptor beta chains came from one sample sequenced in a study of blood T cell repertoires in COVID-19. Sequencing was performed with immunoSEQ multiplex PCR; in TCRdb, only in-frame clones are kept and a portion is missing. The sample has about 70,000 clones, roughly 77% seen once. The sample consisted of peripheral blood. The origin of the receptors is a woman in her seventies with acute or convalescent COVID-19.

This rearrangement joins TRBV7-2 to TRBJ2-1; D ambiguous. The V end lost 0 bases, the J end lost 4 bases, and 10 bases lay between the germline ends. The V gene's germline CDR1 is SGHTA and CDR2 FQGNSA. The CDR3 contains 15 residues. CDR3 nucleotide sequence: TGTGCCAGCAGCTTAGCGTTCTTCAGTTACAATGAGCAGTTCTTC. Residues: CASSLAFFSYNEQFF.

V usage is TRBV6-6 and J usage is TRBJ2-2, with a weak D call TRBD1 (6 bases). CDR1 MNHNY and CDR2 SVGAGI come from the germline V gene (reference sequence). V was cut by 5 bases and J by 4 bases, with 11 bases left in between. The CDR3 consists of 14 residues. This chain's CDR3 is CASSTGTTTGELFF. The CDR3 DNA sequence: TGTGCCAGCAGTACCGGGACAACCACCGGGGAGCTGTTTTTT.

The gene calls are TRBV5-6 and TRBJ2-5; 13 nucleotides match TRBD2. Germline V CDR1 and CDR2: SGHDT, YYEEEE. V gave up 5 bases and J gave up 4 bases; unmatched junction bases: 5. This CDR3 has 15 amino acids. The CDR3 DNA sequence: TGTGCCAGCAGTAGGACTAGCGGGAGTGGAGAGACCCAGTACTTC. It translates to CASSRTSGSGETQYF.

The chain employs TRBV25-1 and TRBJ1-2; 7 bases are a match to TRBD1. CDR1 is MGHDK, CDR2 SYGVNS, per germline. The V gene end was trimmed by 3 bases and the J gene end by 6 bases; junction bases not matched to a gene: 7. CDR3 size: 14 residues. The CDR3 reads CASSDTDRANGYTF. The CDR3 nucleotides are TGTGCCAGCAGTGACACCGACAGGGCTAATGGCTACACCTTC.

The J gene is TRBJ2-4, the V gene TRBV27; a possible D gene is TRBD1 (5 bases). This CDR3 has 14 residues. V lost 2 bases and J 7 bases, leaving 12 bases between the germline ends. Germline V lookup: CDR1 MNHEY, CDR2 SMNVEV (reference sequence). CDR3 region: CASSLMAQGNIQYF. DNA for the CDR3: TGTGCCAGCAGTTTAATGGCTCAGGGTAACATTCAGTACTTC.

The table lists this clone with a few counts. The V gene is TRBV7-9, the J gene TRBJ2-2, with D perhaps matching TRBD2 (7 bases). CDR3 length: 16 amino acids. Germline loops: CDR1 SEHNR, CDR2 FQNEAQ (reference sequence). V was shortened by 3 bases and J by 3 bases, with 14 bases between the two germline ends. The CDR3 here is CASSFPLGGDTGELFF. CDR3 nucleotides: TGTGCCAGCAGCTTTCCTCTAGGGGGGGACACCGGGGAGCTGTTTTTT.

The V call is TRBV3-1 (or the pseudogene TRBV3-2), the J call TRBJ2-1; 7 bases are a match to TRBD2. Germline V gene lookup returns CDR1 LGHDT and CDR2 YNNKEL (reference sequence). The CDR3 runs 16 residues. With V trimmed by 0 bases and J by 12 bases, 14 bases remained unmatched. This chain's CDR3 is CASSQDTTGEGRGQFF. The CDR3 nucleotides are TGTGCCAGCAGCCAAGATACAACGGGGGAGGGCCGAGGGCAGTTCTTC.

CDR3 protein: CASSQVYSGANVLTF. CDR3 coding DNA: TGCGCCAGCAGCCAAGTCTACTCTGGGGCCAACGTCCTGACTTTC. The rearrangement links TRBV4-1 to TRBJ2-6; D unresolved. Germline loops: CDR1 MGHRA, CDR2 YSYEKL. The length of the CDR3 is 15 residues. The ends were cut back, 1 base at V and 0 bases at J, with 4 bases in the middle.

This clone was picked up one time. The chain employs TRBV30 and TRBJ1-5, with 9 positions matching TRBD1. The CDR3 extends over 14 amino acids. V gave up 0 bases and J gave up 6 bases; unmatched junction bases: 3. Germline V gives CDR1 GTSNPN, CDR2 SVGIG (reference sequence). The CDR3 nucleotides read TGTGCCTGGAGTGTGGGGACAGGGATTCAGCCCCAGCATTTT. As protein: CAWSVGTGIQPQHF.

The chain carries TRBV7-3 and TRBJ2-1; D uncertain. V gave up 1 base and J gave up 4 bases, with 8 bases separating them. Germline V gene sequence: CDR1 SGHTA, CDR2 FQGTGA. CDR3 length: 14 residues. DNA of the CDR3: TGTGCCAGCAGCTTAATGGCCACATACAATGAGCAGTTCTTC. Encoded protein: CASSLMATYNEQFF. The full variable domain, completed using reference TRBV7-3 and TRBJ2-1, is GAGVSQTPSNKVTEKGKYVELRCDPISGHTALYWYRQSLGQGPEFLIYFQGTGAADDSGLPNDRFFAVRPEGSVSTLKIQRTERGDSAVYLCASSLMATYNEQFFGPGTRLTVL.

J is TRBJ2-1 and V is TRBV6-2 or TRBV6-3; 15 bases agree with TRBD2. V dropped 0 bases and J dropped 7; count of bases not matched to a gene: 10. Per germline, CDR1 MNHEY and CDR2 SVGEGT. This CDR3 contains 19 residues. For the CDR3, the DNA is TGTGCCAGCAGTTACTCGACGTACTCCGGGACTAGCGGGAGGAATGAGCAGTTCTTC. It translates to CASSYSTYSGTSGRNEQFF.

This clone was recorded a few times. V gene TRBV27 combines with J gene TRBJ2-2, with D tentatively TRBD2 (5 bases). The CDR3 is 14 residues long. V lost 5 bases to trimming and J lost 5 bases, with 12 bases between them. The germline gives CDR1 MNHEY, CDR2 SMNVEV (reference sequence). CDR3 sequence reads: CASSPRTETGELFF. The CDR3 DNA follows: TGTGCCAGCAGTCCCAGGACTGAGACCGGGGAGCTGTTTTTT.

The CDR3 is CASSRRGLIDQPQHF. In DNA form, the CDR3 reads TGTGCCAGCAGCCGAAGGGGGCTTATAGATCAGCCCCAGCATTTT. The genes are TRBV5-6 and TRBJ1-5, with TRBD1 identical over 7 bases. Trimming took 4 bases from V and 5 from J; bases not matched to a gene: 9. Germline loops: CDR1 SGHDT, CDR2 YYEEEE. This CDR3 contains 15 residues.

As concerns this clone: The same CDR3 is also encoded by other DNA sequences in this sample. V and J are TRBV29-1 and TRBJ1-5, with D tentatively TRBD1 (6 bases). Looked up from germline, CDR1 is SQVTM and CDR2 is ANQGSEA. The CDR3 extends over 14 amino acids. V was shortened by 6 bases and J by 1 base, with 13 bases between the two germline ends. The CDR3 spells CSVLTGDSNQPQHF. The CDR3 DNA sequence: TGCAGCGTCTTGACAGGAGACAGCAATCAGCCCCAGCATTTT.

This chain connects TRBV6-1 to TRBJ2-7; D possibly corresponds to TRBD2 (7 bases). The V end was cut by 3 bases, the J end by 3 bases, with 12 bases between. There are 14 residues in the CDR3. Germline V CDR1 and CDR2: MNHNS, SASEGT. CDR3 in DNA: TGTGCCAGCAGTGATGGGGGGGCGGTCTACGAGCAGTACTTC. This gives the protein CASSDGGAVYEQYF.

This chain connects TRBV21-1 to TRBJ1-5. TRBV21-1 is tagged as a pseudogene. This CDR3 is 14 amino acids long. In DNA form, the CDR3 reads TGTGCCAGCAGCATCCGATCCCGCGATCAGCCCCAGCATTTT. This codes for CASSIRSRDQPQHF.

A remark on this clone: An end of the junction does not agree with germline; a read error may underlie this. The gene calls are TRBV5-5 and TRBJ1-1; D is unclear. The CDR3 runs to 13 residues. Germline loops: CDR1 SGHKS, CDR2 YYEKEE (reference sequence). CDR3 in DNA: TGTGCCAGCAGACCTGACGGGAACACCGAAGCTTTCTTT. This codes for CASRPDGNTEAFF.

Of note for this clone: At one end, the junction sequence differs from germline, possibly due to a read error. The V and J genes are TRBV7-7 and TRBJ2-5; 7 nucleotides agree with TRBD1. Germline CDR1 SSHAT, CDR2 FNYEAQ (reference sequence). The length of the CDR3 is 13 residues. The CDR3 nucleotides are TGTGCTAGCAGTTCCGACAGGGACGAGACCCAGTACTTC. Translating gives CASSSDRDETQYF.

The chain employs TRBV20-1 and TRBJ1-2; D is possibly TRBD1 (5 bases). V was shortened by 8 bases and J by 2 bases, with 9 bases between the two germline ends. CDR3 length: 11 amino acids. CDR1 DFQATT and CDR2 SNEGSKA come from the germline V gene (reference sequence). In DNA, the CDR3 is TGCAGTCAGGGAAGGAACTATGGCTACACCTTC. Translating gives CSQGRNYGYTF.